This entry concerns a single TCR beta chain. Its antigen is as yet unknown. The data stem from a study of T cells in Graves' hyperthyroidism and ophthalmopathy. Source material for PBMCs was less than 12 ml fresh peripheral blood. RNA transcripts provided the source from which TCR beta CDR3 regions were amplified. First-round RT-PCR targeting the TCR CDR3 was performed with the HTBI primer set. TCRdb independently ran MiXCR on the multiplex PCR reads; one entry per CDR3 protein. Here the sample spans about 420,000 distinct CDR3 sequences, approximately 14% being singletons. Overall study results and limits: Blood samples included most of the expanded thyroid clonotypes exceeding 0.001. Model output signaled ophthalmopathy a median around 6.9 months ahead of onset.

CDR1 is DFQATT, CDR2 SNEGSKA, per germline (reference sequence). CDR3 length: 13 residues. Losses at the gene ends were 7 bases for V and 4 bases for J; bases not matched to a gene: 6. Input material: blood. This sequence joins TRBV20-1 and TRBJ1-1, with 10 nucleotides matching TRBD1. This receptor was taken from a woman under 30 with Graves' hyperthyroidism. The CDR3 protein is CSGPRDRGTEAFF. The CDR3, as DNA: TGCAGTGGTCCTCGGGACAGGGGCACTGAAGCTTTCTTT.